The next 32 T cell receptor beta chains were all read from a single sample in a study of control samples from healthy donors and cancer patients. Some clones are missing from TCRdb's copy, which holds only in-frame ones; the method was immunoSEQ multiplex PCR. The sample gives about 85,000 clones, approximately 91% of which show up once; roughly 7.6% is in the top ten. The source material was blood. Every receptor here comes from a woman aged 55-69 years in good health.

J is TRBJ1-5 and V is TRBV15, with a weak D call TRBD1 (5 bases). Trimming pared 0 bases from V and 7 bases from J, leaving 16 bases between. Germline CDR1 reads LNHNV; CDR2 reads YYDKDF (reference sequence). This CDR3 comprises 16 residues. CDR3 sequence: CATSRDTAGSGQPQHF. The CDR3 DNA reads TGTGCCACCAGCAGAGATACGGCAGGGTCGGGGCAGCCCCAGCATTTT. The full variable domain, in which reference TRBV15 and TRBJ1-5 provide the parts outside the CDR3, is DAMVIQNPRYQVTQFGKPVTLSCSQTLNHNVMYWYQQKSSQAPKLLFHYYDKDFNNEADTPDNFQSRRPNTSFCFLDIRSPGLGDTAMYLCATSRDTAGSGQPQHFGDGTRLSIL.

The chain couples TRBV30 to TRBJ2-7, with TRBD1 matching 12 bases. This CDR3 has 14 amino acids. Trimming took 8 bases from V and 9 from J; bases not matched to a gene: 14. Germline CDR1 is GTSNPN and CDR2 is SVGIG (reference sequence). Here the CDR3 reads CAILLGTGGAGQYF. CDR3 in DNA: TGTGCCATACTTTTGGGGACAGGGGGCGCGGGGCAGTACTTC.

CDR3: CASSSRVNQPQHF. In DNA, the CDR3 is TGTGCCAGTAGTTCAAGGGTTAACCAGCCCCAGCATTTT. This rearrangement joins TRBV19 to TRBJ1-5; D unclear. The germline V and J ends were trimmed by 5 bases and 7 bases, with 12 bases remaining between them. This CDR3 contains 13 residues. Germline-derived CDR1 and CDR2 are LNHDA and SQIVND (reference sequence).

This sequence joins TRBV5-1 and TRBJ2-7; either TRBD1 or TRBD2 may fit D (5 bases each). Per the germline V gene, CDR1 is SGHRS and CDR2 is YFSETQ. This CDR3 region has 13 residues. The V gene lost 3 bases and the J gene lost 0 bases, with 7 bases spanning the gap. The CDR3 DNA reads TGCGCCAGCAGCTCTGGGGGCTCCTACGAGCAGTACTTC. Translated: CASSSGGSYEQYF. The full variable domain, rest sourced from reference TRBV5-1 and TRBJ2-7, is KAGVTQTPRYLIKTRGQQVTLSCSPISGHRSVSWYQQTPGQGLQFLFEYFSETQRNKGNFPGRFSGRQFSNSRSEMNVSTLELGDSALYLCASSSGGSYEQYFGPGTRLTVT.

The chain carries TRBV5-8 and TRBJ2-1, with 12 bases fitting TRBD2. J was trimmed by 5 bases and V by 6 bases; bases with no gene match: 6. CDR3 length: 15 amino acids. The germline V gene encodes CDR1 SGHTS and CDR2 YDEGEE. CDR3 residues: CASTPRTSGDNEQFF. The CDR3 nucleotides read TGTGCCAGCACCCCCCGGACTAGCGGGGACAATGAGCAGTTCTTC.

The chain combines TRBV12-3 or TRBV12-4 with TRBJ1-2; TRBD1 matches 8 bases. CDR3 length: 13 amino acids. The junction had 6 bases not matched to a gene; V was cut back by 6 bases and J by 6 bases. The CDR3 coding sequence is TGTGCCAGCAGCCTGACAGGGGTGAATGGCTACACCTTC. Residues: CASSLTGVNGYTF.

The sample holds one count of this clone. V and J are TRBV25-1 and TRBJ2-3; D gene ambiguous. V was shortened by 7 bases and J by 6 bases, with 8 bases between the two germline ends. CDR1 is MGHDK and CDR2 is SYGVNS in the germline V gene. CDR3 length equals 11 residues. As DNA, the CDR3 is TGTGCCAGCACCTGGTGGGATACGCAGTATTTT. Amino acid sequence: CASTWWDTQYF.

The rearrangement joins TRBV14 to TRBJ2-5; 8 bases line up with TRBD1. The CDR3 extends over 16 amino acids. In germline, CDR1 is SGHDN, CDR2 FVKESK. Trimming at V came to 4 bases and at J to 0 bases, leaving 7 bases not matched to a gene. CDR3 sequence: CASSRWTGQNQETQYF. The CDR3 coding sequence is TGTGCCAGCAGCCGATGGACAGGGCAAAACCAAGAGACCCAGTACTTC.

The chain has TRBV29-1 and TRBJ2-1, with D perhaps assigned TRBD1 or TRBD2 (5 bases each). The CDR3 sequence is 11 residues long. V was shortened by 6 bases and J by 9 bases, with 12 bases between the two germline ends. The V gene's germline CDR1 is SQVTM and CDR2 ANQGSEA. CDR3 protein: CSVLGVPEQFF. Here the CDR3 DNA reads TGCAGCGTGCTGGGGGTACCTGAGCAGTTCTTC.

This rearrangement joins TRBV19 to TRBJ1-2; D remains unclear. Trimming took off 5 bases at V and 11 bases at J, with 24 bases between the two ends. In germline, CDR1 is LNHDA, CDR2 SQIVND (reference sequence). The CDR3 runs to 15 residues. CDR3 in DNA: TGTGCCAGTAGTCGAACCTTCGGTCCGCCCCGACCATACACCTTC. Translated, it gives CASSRTFGPPRPYTF. The full variable domain, completed using reference TRBV19 and TRBJ1-2, is DGGITQSPKYLFRKEGQNVTLSCEQNLNHDAMYWYRQDPGQGLRLIYYSQIVNDFQKGDIAEGYSVSREKKESFPLTVTSAQKNPTAFYLCASSRTFGPPRPYTFGSGTRLTVV.

This chain links TRBV28 with TRBJ1-2; D gene ambiguous. Deletions cut 8 bases from V and 1 base from J, with 17 bases between. The CDR3 spans 15 residues. Per the germline V gene, CDR1 is MDHEN and CDR2 is SYDVKM. The CDR3 region has the DNA TGTGCCAGCCTCAAAGGGCCAGTGGGTAACTATGGCTACACCTTC. This gives the protein CASLKGPVGNYGYTF.

The CDR3 reads CASSISAGNHYEQYF. The CDR3 nucleotides are TGTGCCAGTAGTATCTCGGCAGGGAATCACTACGAGCAGTACTTC. This chain joins TRBV19 and TRBJ2-7, with a weak D call TRBD1 (5 bases). The CDR3 is 15 amino acids. CDR1 and CDR2 (germline): LNHDA, SQIVND (reference sequence). V shed 3 bases and J shed 3 bases, with 15 bases lying between them.

The CDR3 loop reads CASSLDREKLFF. The CDR3 coding sequence is TGTGCCAGCAGCTTAGACCGAGAAAAACTGTTTTTT. V is TRBV7-2 and J is TRBJ1-4; unclear D gene. Germline CDR1 and CDR2: SGHTA and FQGNSA. This CDR3 is built from 12 residues. V shed 1 base and J shed 8 bases, with 5 bases lying between them.

In its sample, this clone was seen once. The V gene is TRBV4-2, the J gene TRBJ1-1; D perhaps matches TRBD1 (5 bases). Trimming shortened V by 0 bases and J by 3 bases, and 11 bases separated the two germline ends. The germline V gene encodes CDR1 LGHNA and CDR2 YNFKEQ. The CDR3 runs 15 residues. The CDR3 loop reads CASSQDLGADTEAFF. The DNA for the CDR3 is TGTGCCAGCAGCCAAGATTTAGGGGCGGACACTGAAGCTTTCTTT.

J is TRBJ1-2 and V is TRBV7-2, with 7 nucleotides matching TRBD1. V lost 3 bases, J lost 8 bases, and 9 bases stayed unmatched. In germline, CDR1 is SGHTA, CDR2 FQGNSA. The CDR3 is made up of 14 amino acids. This CDR3 is CASSLGTTGNGYTF. The DNA for the CDR3 is TGTGCCAGCAGCTTGGGGACGACAGGGAACGGCTACACCTTC.

The chain links TRBV11-2 to TRBJ1-1, with 11 positions matching TRBD1. CDR3 size: 13 residues. Germline V gene lookup returns CDR1 SGHAT and CDR2 FQNNGV. Written as DNA, the CDR3 is TGTGCGGTCGGGACAGGGGGGAACACTGAAGCTTTCTTT. Protein product: CAVGTGGNTEAFF.

V and J are TRBV28 and TRBJ2-5, with D perhaps TRBD2 (6 bases). The CDR3 runs to 14 residues. Germline-derived CDR1 and CDR2 are MDHEN and SYDVKM. The V end lost 2 bases, the J end lost 9 bases, and 16 bases lay between the germline ends. CDR3 DNA: TGTGCCAGCAGTTTAGGTGGAGGGGTTGGGGCCCAGTACTTC. It translates to CASSLGGGVGAQYF.

The rearrangement uses TRBV2 and TRBJ2-1; tentatively, D is TRBD1 (7 bases). This CDR3 contains 13 residues. Trimming stripped 4 bases from V and 12 bases from J, with 16 bases between. Per germline, CDR1 SNHLY and CDR2 FYNNEI. The CDR3 sequence: CASSGQGGLRQFF. CDR3 sequence (DNA): TGTGCCAGCAGTGGGCAGGGGGGATTAAGGCAGTTCTTC.

The rearrangement uses TRBV29-1 and TRBJ1-1; D is ambiguous. This CDR3 has 12 residues. Germline CDR1 is SQVTM and CDR2 is ANQGSEA. V dropped 0 bases and J dropped 6 bases, with 8 bases sitting between them. The CDR3 DNA reads TGCAGCGTTGAAGAGGGCCCCCCTGAAGCTTTCTTT. Translating it yields CSVEEGPPEAFF.

The chain uses TRBV3-1 (or the pseudogene TRBV3-2) and TRBJ2-7, with 7 bases identical to TRBD1. The CDR3 is 14 amino acids. The J segment lost 7 bases and the V segment lost 5 bases, leaving 11 bases of the junction unmatched. CDR1 is LGHDT and CDR2 is YNNKEL in the germline V gene (reference sequence). The DNA for the CDR3 is TGTGCCAGCAGCTTCGACAGGGCGACGGGGGAGCAGTACTTC. Its protein is CASSFDRATGEQYF.

The V gene is TRBV28, the J gene TRBJ1-3, with 7 positions matching TRBD1. The CDR3 has 16 residues. V gave up 6 bases and J gave up 4 bases; unmatched junction bases: 12. Per germline, CDR1 MDHEN and CDR2 SYDVKM. DNA for the CDR3: TGTGCCAGCAGCGGGCGAGGGGGCGCTTCCGGAAACACCATATATTTT. Amino acids: CASSGRGGASGNTIYF.

This clone was counted a few times. The chain couples TRBV19 to TRBJ1-5; no clear D gene. Deletions cut 2 bases from V and 4 bases from J, with 3 bases between. CDR1 and CDR2 (germline): LNHDA, SQIVND (reference sequence). The CDR3 loop spans 12 amino acids. For the CDR3, the DNA is TGTGCCAGTAGTATACGGAATCAGCCCCAGCATTTT. This codes for CASSIRNQPQHF.

This chain connects TRBV6-2 or TRBV6-3 to TRBJ2-4, with 12 bases fitting TRBD2. Germline assignment: CDR1 MNHEY and CDR2 SVGEGT. The V and J ends lost 0 bases and 7 bases, in that order; junction bases with no gene match: 10. The CDR3 runs to 18 residues. The CDR3 nucleotides are TGTGCCAGCAGTTACTCGAAGGTGACTAGCGGGAGTTTTAACATTCAGTACTTC. Translated: CASSYSKVTSGSFNIQYF.

The J gene is TRBJ1-2, the V gene TRBV29-1; 7 bases are a match to TRBD1. The CDR3 contains 16 residues. Trimming cost V 3 bases and J 2 bases; bases outside gene matches: 12. CDR1 is SQVTM and CDR2 is ANQGSEA in the germline V gene. CDR3 protein: CSVEGGSEGGNYGYTF. The CDR3 DNA follows: TGCAGCGTTGAGGGAGGCTCGGAAGGGGGCAACTATGGCTACACCTTC.

This clone was seen once. The chain employs TRBV3-1 (or the pseudogene TRBV3-2) and TRBJ2-5; D gene uncertain. Germline V lookup: CDR1 LGHDT, CDR2 YNNKEL (reference sequence). V gave up 0 bases and J gave up 5 bases, with 10 bases separating them. The CDR3 has 14 residues. The CDR3 here is CASSQDRRVETQYF. CDR3 in DNA: TGTGCCAGCAGCCAAGATCGTAGGGTGGAGACCCAGTACTTC.

In the case of this clone: Because the CDR3's place on the DNA is in doubt, the DNA is left out and the CDR3 is given as listed by TCRdb. This chain uses TRBV6-5 with TRBJ2-7; the table names TRBD2, a call not compared with the DNA. The CDR3 comprises 14 residues, both ends counted. CDR1 and CDR2 from the germline V gene are MNHEY and SVGAGI. The CDR3 sequence is CASSSSGLPYEQYF.

The chain joins TRBV30 to TRBJ2-3; a possible D gene is TRBD2 (6 bases). Germline V gene data show CDR1 as GTSNPN and CDR2 as SVGIG (reference sequence). This CDR3 is 14 amino acids long. V lost 5 bases, J lost 0 bases, and 12 bases lay in between. CDR3 coding DNA: TGTGCCTGGGGTAGCGGCCTGAGCACAGATACGCAGTATTTT. Protein product: CAWGSGLSTDTQYF.

The chain is built from TRBV28 and TRBJ2-5; D not certain. The germline CDR1 and CDR2 sequences are MDHEN and SYDVKM. This CDR3 is 9 amino acids long. The V and J ends lost 11 bases and 1 base respectively, with 2 bases between them. Here the CDR3 reads CARQETQYF. The CDR3 DNA sequence: TGTGCCCGCCAAGAGACCCAGTACTTC.

V is TRBV20-1 and J is TRBJ2-5, with D uncertain. The CDR3 runs 11 residues. V lost 4 bases and J 5 bases, leaving 8 bases between the germline ends. Per the germline V gene, CDR1 is DFQATT and CDR2 is SNEGSKA (reference sequence). CDR3 region: CSAMSMETQYF. The CDR3 DNA reads TGCAGTGCTATGAGTATGGAGACCCAGTACTTC.

The chain employs TRBV19 and TRBJ2-6; D gene ambiguous. Germline values: CDR1 LNHDA, CDR2 SQIVND (reference sequence). Trimming took 6 bases from V and 0 from J, leaving 9 bases between them. CDR3 length equals 15 residues. CDR3 loop: CASSPFRSGANVLTF. The CDR3 nucleotides are TGTGCCAGTAGCCCCTTCCGCTCTGGGGCCAACGTCCTGACTTTC. Full variable domain (remainder filled in from reference TRBV19 and TRBJ2-6): DGGITQSPKYLFRKEGQNVTLSCEQNLNHDAMYWYRQDPGQGLRLIYYSQIVNDFQKGDIAEGYSVSREKKESFPLTVTSAQKNPTAFYLCASSPFRSGANVLTFGAGSRLTVL.

The chain links TRBV9 to TRBJ2-1; TRBD2 matches at 9 bases. Germline V gene lookup returns CDR1 SGDLS and CDR2 YYNGEE. The CDR3 is 15 residues long. Trimming at V came to 0 bases and at J to 7 bases, leaving 5 bases not matched to a gene. This chain's CDR3 is CASSVVTSGLNEQFF. The CDR3 DNA sequence: TGTGCCAGCAGCGTAGTGACTAGCGGCCTTAATGAGCAGTTCTTC.

The V gene is TRBV7-2, the J gene TRBJ2-7; D remains unclear. The CDR3 consists of 12 residues. V lost 1 base to trimming and J lost 4 bases, with 5 bases between them. CDR1 and CDR2 (germline): SGHTA, FQGNSA. The CDR3 sequence: CASSLVGYEQYF. CDR3 nucleotides: TGTGCCAGCAGCTTAGTTGGGTACGAGCAGTACTTC. The full variable domain, with the rest looked up from reference TRBV7-2 and TRBJ2-7, is GAGVSQSPSNKVTEKGKDVELRCDPISGHTALYWYRQSLGQGLEFLIYFQGNSAPDKSGLPSDRFSAERTGGSVSTLTIQRTQQEDSAVYLCASSLVGYEQYFGPGTRLTVT.